Following are 19 T cell receptor beta chains from one sample sequenced in a study of blood T cell repertoires in COVID-19. The protocol was immunoSEQ multiplex PCR, while the TCRdb copy is restricted to in-frame clones and leaves out a portion. The repertoire holds more than 300,000 clones, with around 86% as singletons. Sequencing was done on a sample of PBMCs or T cells enriched from blood (not recorded which). The receptors shown here come from a man aged 30 to 39 who had recovered from COVID-19.

The chain carries TRBV10-2 and TRBJ2-1; D may be TRBD1 (5 bases). The length of the CDR3 is 15 residues. Trimming took off 6 bases at V and 6 bases at J, with 18 bases between the two ends. Germline V gene data show CDR1 as WSHSY and CDR2 as SAAADI. The CDR3 loop is CASSRRTDRPNEQFF. The CDR3 nucleotides are TGCGCCAGCAGCCGACGTACCGACAGACCCAATGAGCAGTTCTTC.

This chain uses TRBV14 with TRBJ1-2, with D hard to call. Germline CDR1 is SGHDN and CDR2 is FVKESK. The CDR3 length is 15 residues. V lost 0 bases to trimming and J lost 9 bases, with 17 bases between them. The CDR3 protein is CASSQDRVSTRSYTF. The CDR3 bases are TGTGCCAGCAGCCAAGATCGTGTCAGTACTAGAAGCTACACCTTC.

The V and J genes are TRBV5-6 and TRBJ1-6, with 10 nucleotides matching TRBD1. Germline CDR1 reads SGHDT; CDR2 reads YYEEEE. Trimming took 2 bases from V and 9 from J; bases not matched to a gene: 5. The CDR3 is 15 amino acids. The CDR3 DNA reads as TGTGCCAGCAGCTTCCTGGGACAGGGGAGTTCACCCCTCCACTTT. The encoded protein is CASSFLGQGSSPLHF.

As for this clone: This sample also contains other DNA sequences that code for the same CDR3. The V gene is TRBV30, the J gene TRBJ1-4, with 8 bases fitting TRBD1. This CDR3 is built from 15 residues. The junction had 5 bases not matched to a gene; V was cut back by 0 bases and J by 5 bases. Germline CDR1 and CDR2: GTSNPN and SVGIG (reference sequence). The CDR3 nucleotides are TGTGCCTGGAGTGTCGGGACAGGAGGGAATGAAAAACTGTTTTTT. Its translation is CAWSVGTGGNEKLFF.

In its sample, this clone was seen a few times. V and J are TRBV4-1 and TRBJ1-1, with D unresolved. CDR1 MGHRA and CDR2 YSYEKL come from the germline V gene. With 2 bases removed from V and 4 bases from J, the gap between germline ends came to 11 bases. The CDR3 contains 14 residues. The CDR3 DNA reads as TGCGCCAGCAGCCAACAGAGGTTTTCCACTGAAGCTTTCTTT. This encodes CASSQQRFSTEAFF.

This rearrangement joins TRBV6-5 to TRBJ2-7; weak D call: TRBD2 (6 bases). Trimming left V 0 bases short and J 4 bases short, with 13 bases between. Germline CDR1 reads MNHEY; CDR2 reads SVGAGI. The CDR3 totals 15 residues. CDR3 DNA: TGTGCCAGCAGTTACTCTGGCGGGACCGTGTACGAGCAGTACTTC. It is translated as CASSYSGGTVYEQYF.

The chain employs TRBV12-3 or TRBV12-4 and TRBJ1-1; D not certain. V was trimmed by 5 bases and J by 3 bases, leaving 10 bases between them. The length of the CDR3 is 13 residues. CDR3: CASSPRRDTEAFF. Written as DNA, the CDR3 is TGTGCCAGCAGTCCCCGTCGGGACACTGAAGCTTTCTTT.

The chain links TRBV5-1 to TRBJ2-5, with D perhaps TRBD2 (6 bases). V dropped 4 bases and J dropped 3 bases, with 13 bases sitting between them. CDR1 is SGHRS, CDR2 YFSETQ, per germline. The CDR3 extends over 14 amino acids. The CDR3 nucleotides are TGCGCCAGCAGCGACGGGAGCCGCAAAGAGACCCAGTACTTC. Protein product: CASSDGSRKETQYF.

This sequence joins TRBV29-1 and TRBJ1-1; D is unresolved. CDR3 length: 11 residues. Trimming left V 7 bases short and J 10 bases short, with 16 bases between. Germline V gene data show CDR1 as SQVTM and CDR2 as ANQGSEA. The CDR3 reads CSGVWTRIAFF. The CDR3, as DNA: TGCAGCGGGGTGTGGACTAGGATAGCTTTCTTT.

The chain carries TRBV5-6 and TRBJ1-3; D is undetermined. The CDR3 extends over 16 amino acids. Deletions cut 2 bases from V and 0 bases from J, with 12 bases between. Looked up from germline, CDR1 is SGHDT and CDR2 is YYEEEE. CDR3 bases: TGTGCCAGCAGCTTTACGGGGTTAGACTCTGGAAACACCATATATTTT. Amino acid sequence: CASSFTGLDSGNTIYF.

The V gene is TRBV27, the J gene TRBJ2-7; 11 bases are a match to TRBD2. V was pared by 6 bases and J by 0 bases, with 4 bases of the junction left unmatched. The CDR3 contains 15 residues. CDR1 and CDR2 (germline): MNHEY, SMNVEV (reference sequence). CDR3 region: CASRITSGSSYEQYF. The DNA for the CDR3 is TGTGCCAGCAGGATCACTAGCGGGAGCTCCTACGAGCAGTACTTC.

This chain uses TRBV12-3 or TRBV12-4 with TRBJ1-2, with TRBD1 as a possible D gene (6 bases). The V and J ends lost 8 bases and 3 bases respectively, with 13 bases between them. The CDR3 totals 13 residues. Written as DNA, the CDR3 is TGTGCCAGCGCGGCAGGGGTTTACTATGGCTACACCTTC. Translating it yields CASAAGVYYGYTF.

As to this clone: Its ends do not fully match the called genes, so a read error is possible. The chain couples TRBV7-7 to TRBJ2-2; 9 bases match TRBD1. This CDR3 contains 16 residues. CDR1 SSHAT and CDR2 FNYEAQ come from the germline V gene (reference sequence). CDR3 bases: TGTGCTAGCAGCTCTAGGACAGGGGTGAACACCGGGGAGCTGTTTTTT. Translation: CASSSRTGVNTGELFF.

V is TRBV5-4 and J is TRBJ2-1, with a tentative D call TRBD2 (5 bases). The germline V gene encodes CDR1 SGHNT and CDR2 YYREEE (reference sequence). Trimming removed 0 bases from V and 3 bases from J, with 7 bases in between. The CDR3 is 14 residues long. The CDR3 region is CASSLGGIYNEQFF. CDR3 sequence (DNA): TGTGCCAGCAGCTTGGGAGGGATCTACAATGAGCAGTTCTTC.

The chain recombines TRBV19 with TRBJ2-2; perhaps TRBD2 as D (5 bases). V was shortened by 10 bases and J by 4 bases, with 13 bases between the two germline ends. The CDR3 contains 13 residues. Germline V gene sequence: CDR1 LNHDA, CDR2 SQIVND (reference sequence). The CDR3 sequence: CATGILPTGELFF. DNA of the CDR3: TGTGCCACCGGGATCCTTCCCACCGGGGAGCTGTTTTTT.

The chain uses TRBV5-1 and TRBJ2-3; 7 bases are a match to TRBD2. Germline-derived CDR1 and CDR2 are SGHRS and YFSETQ. The CDR3 has 14 residues. V lost 4 bases, J lost 0 bases, and 2 bases stayed unmatched. The CDR3 sequence: CASSRGDSTDTQYF. In DNA form, the CDR3 reads TGCGCCAGCAGCCGGGGGGATAGCACAGATACGCAGTATTTT.

This chain's CDR3 is CASSPAGLAMPTDTQYF. The DNA for the CDR3 is TGTGCCAGCAGTCCCGCGGGACTAGCGATGCCCACAGATACGCAGTATTTT. V and J are TRBV28 and TRBJ2-3; TRBD2 matches at 10 bases. With 5 bases clipped from V and 2 bases from J, the junction kept 10 bases outside the gene matches. The length of the CDR3 is 17 residues. The germline V gene has CDR1 MDHEN and CDR2 SYDVKM.

The V gene is TRBV5-1, the J gene TRBJ2-5; TRBD2 matches at 9 bases. Germline V gene sequence: CDR1 SGHRS, CDR2 YFSETQ. Trimming removed 4 bases from V and 4 bases from J; junction bases left unmatched: 11. CDR3 length: 16 residues. The CDR3 is CASSLLEAGGRETQYF. The CDR3 DNA sequence: TGCGCCAGCAGCCTGCTAGAAGCGGGGGGCCGAGAGACCCAGTACTTC.

This chain uses TRBV11-2 with TRBJ2-3; 7 positions match TRBD2. Germline assignment: CDR1 SGHAT and CDR2 FQNNGV. The CDR3 is 14 amino acids. J lost 4 bases, V lost 5 bases, and 6 bases had no gene match. The CDR3 spells CASSRTRAADTQYF. As DNA, the CDR3 is TGTGCCAGCAGCCGGACTAGAGCGGCAGATACGCAGTATTTT.